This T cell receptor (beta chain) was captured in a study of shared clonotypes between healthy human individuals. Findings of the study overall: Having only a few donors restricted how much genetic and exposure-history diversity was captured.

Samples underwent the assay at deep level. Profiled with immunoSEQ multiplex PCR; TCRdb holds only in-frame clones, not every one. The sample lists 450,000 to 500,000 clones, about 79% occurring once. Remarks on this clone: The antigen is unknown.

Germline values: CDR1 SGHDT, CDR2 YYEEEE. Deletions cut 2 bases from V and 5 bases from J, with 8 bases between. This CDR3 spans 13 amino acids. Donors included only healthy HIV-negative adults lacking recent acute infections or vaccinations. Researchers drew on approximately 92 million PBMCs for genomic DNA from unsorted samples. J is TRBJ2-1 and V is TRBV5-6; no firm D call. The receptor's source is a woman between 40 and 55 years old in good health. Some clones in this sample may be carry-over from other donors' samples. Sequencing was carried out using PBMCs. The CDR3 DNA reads TGTGCCAGCAGCTTATCGGTAGACAATGAGCAGTTCTTC. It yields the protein CASSLSVDNEQFF.